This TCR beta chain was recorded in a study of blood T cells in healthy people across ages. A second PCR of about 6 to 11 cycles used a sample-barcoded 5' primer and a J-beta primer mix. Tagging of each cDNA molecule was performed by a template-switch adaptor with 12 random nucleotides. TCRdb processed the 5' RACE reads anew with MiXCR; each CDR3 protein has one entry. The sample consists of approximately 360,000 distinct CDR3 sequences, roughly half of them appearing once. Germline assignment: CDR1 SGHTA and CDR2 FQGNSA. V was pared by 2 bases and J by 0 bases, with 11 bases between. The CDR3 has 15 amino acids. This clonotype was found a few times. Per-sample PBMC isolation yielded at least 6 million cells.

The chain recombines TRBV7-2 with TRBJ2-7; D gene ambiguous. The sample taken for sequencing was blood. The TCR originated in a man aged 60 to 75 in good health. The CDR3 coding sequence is TGTGCCAGCAGCTTAAACGGCGGTCCCTCCTACGAGCAGTACTTC. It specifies CASSLNGGPSYEQYF.